This entry features one T cell receptor (beta chain) sequence. Its antigen is unknown. The use of a sample-barcoded 5' primer and a J-beta primer mix characterized a second PCR of roughly 6 to 11 cycles. A single record per CDR3 protein comes from TCRdb applying MiXCR to the 5' RACE reads. The table has roughly 410,000 distinct CDR3 sequences, 50% to 60% seen once. This specimen comes from a study of blood T cells in healthy people across ages. The study's findings and limits: With donor CMV status unknown, expanded clonotype changes were possibly confounded. TCR beta diversity was tightly associated with the proportion of naive T cells. Naive and antigen-experienced cells could not be conclusively compared, given unsorted PBMCs.

The CDR3 loop spans 14 amino acids. The V segment lost 2 bases and the J segment 7 bases; nucleotides outside the gene matches: 1. The sample, approximately 11 milliliters of peripheral blood, was drawn from each donor. Sequencing was carried out using blood. The rearrangement joins TRBV12-3 or TRBV12-4 to TRBJ2-1; 11 positions match TRBD1. This receptor was identified in a man between 60 and 70 years old in good health. As DNA, the CDR3 is TGTGCCAGCAGTTTATGGGACAGGGGGAATGAGCAGTTCTTC. Translated: CASSLWDRGNEQFF.